This note documents a single TCR beta chain sequence. These data are taken from a study of blood T cell repertoires in COVID-19. Looking at the study overall: Both acute and convalescent COVID-19 samples were obtained from the United States, Italy and Spain. In each case, the material was cDNA or gDNA derived from T cells, B-cell-depleted T cells, or PBMCs.

Trimming removed 0 bases from V and 1 base from J, with 6 bases in between. This CDR3 contains 14 residues. CDR1 and CDR2 from the germline V gene are KGHSH and LQKENI. How the authors handled the data: Reference gene primers were amplified, and this amplification served to estimate nucleated cell counts. Data came from immunoSEQ multiplex PCR; TCRdb stores just in-frame clones and leaves some out. V and J calls and clone size follow that table, whereas D and trimming were derived from the DNA. The sample consists of about 130,000 clones, roughly 86% of them appearing once. This receptor was taken from a human donor in a cohort sampled during active COVID-19. The sample was peripheral blood. The rearrangement uses TRBV18 and TRBJ1-2; D is ambiguous. The CDR3 DNA reads as TGTGCCAGCTCACCACCAAACAGTAACTATGGCTACACCTTC. Its protein product is CASSPPNSNYGYTF. The variable domain in full, completed from reference TRBV18 and TRBJ1-2, reads NAGVMQNPRHLVRRRGQEARLRCSPMKGHSHVYWYRQLPEEGLKFMVYLQKENIIDESGMPKERFSAEFPKEGPSILRIQQVVRGDSAAYFCASSPPNSNYGYTFGSGTRLTVV.